The T cell receptor (beta chain) described here comes from a study of CD8 T cells in ankylosing spondylitis. Study results and limitations: Within peripheral blood, clones linked to disease were CD8+ and relatively rare. Reportedly, matched ankylosing spondylitis synovial fluid was significantly enriched for disease-linked clones. Previously reported in reactive arthritis synovial fluid and blood were some of the motif variants. Roughly 8 highly homologous variants made up a TCR beta motif that seemed to typify ankylosing spondylitis blood.

This clonotype was seen many times. The antigen is undetermined. Preparation of TCR beta libraries was done by quantitative 5'-RACE with molecular barcodes. TCRdb reprocessed the 5' RACE reads via MiXCR and lists one record per CDR3 protein. The sample yields fewer than 550,000 distinct CDR3 sequences, 5.3% seen once. V was clipped by 4 bases and J by 1 base; unmatched bases: 4. Germline loops: CDR1 SGHRS, CDR2 YFSETQ. The CDR3 sequence is 15 residues long. The source of this sequence is a male donor with ankylosing spondylitis. Specimen: blood, either unsorted or a sorted T cell fraction (not recorded which). The V and J genes are TRBV5-1 and TRBJ2-1, with 8 bases fitting TRBD2. The DNA of the CDR3 is TGCGCCAGCAGCCCGGGGGGGTTTTCCTACAATGAGCAGTTCTTC. Residues: CASSPGGFSYNEQFF.